This T cell receptor (beta chain) stems from a study of OX40 agonist ivuxolimab in advanced cancers. General observations from the study: At 0.1 to 3.0 mg/kg, clonal expansion of CD4+ and CD8+ blood T cells had occurred by week 6.

A note on this clone: The antigen is unknown.

The V end lost 10 bases, the J end lost 1 base, and 17 bases lay between the germline ends. The CDR3 consists of 15 residues. The V gene's germline CDR1 is ENHRY and CDR2 SYGVKD. Sequencing used immunoSEQ multiplex PCR; TCRdb keeps in-frame clones, though not all of them. The sample holds 35,000 to 45,000 clones, more than 85% seen once. The sequences come from CD4+ or CD8+ T cells sorted from blood, collected in a trial of the OX40 agonist ivuxolimab. This chain links TRBV10-3 with TRBJ2-1, with D possibly being TRBD1 (6 bases). This TCR derives from an adult with an advanced solid tumor such as melanoma, head and neck, liver or kidney cancer. As DNA, the CDR3 is TGTGCCACCGGATTGACAGGTTTGTCCTACAATGAGCAGTTCTTC. Its translation is CATGLTGLSYNEQFF.